Below are 31 T cell receptor beta chains sequenced from a single sample in a study of T cell responses to AZD1222 COVID-19 vaccine. Only in-frame clones appear in the TCRdb table, and some are missing; sequencing was by immunoSEQ multiplex PCR. The data hold just under 20,000 clones, with roughly 84% observed a single time. The sample in question was peripheral blood, obtained 28 days after the second AZD1222 dose. The receptors here all came from an adult who received the AZD1222 COVID-19 vaccine.

The chain carries TRBV28 and TRBJ2-1; 7 bases are a match to TRBD2. Germline V gene lookup returns CDR1 MDHEN and CDR2 SYDVKM. The J segment lost 10 bases and the V segment lost 8 bases, leaving 17 bases of the junction unmatched. This CDR3 has 15 residues. The CDR3 protein is CASRWGQRGLWEQFF. The CDR3, as DNA: TGTGCCAGCCGCTGGGGTCAGCGGGGTCTTTGGGAGCAGTTCTTC.

This clone was recorded a few times. The chain joins TRBV5-1 to TRBJ2-2, with D perhaps given as TRBD1 or TRBD2 (5 bases each). Germline CDR1 and CDR2: SGHRS and YFSETQ. CDR3 length: 14 amino acids. V was pared by 4 bases and J by 2 bases, with 9 bases between. CDR3 DNA sequence: TGCGCCAGCAGCAGGGACCAAAACACCGGGGAGCTGTTTTTT. This sequence encodes CASSRDQNTGELFF. Combining the CDR3 with reference TRBV5-1 and TRBJ2-2 gives the whole variable domain KAGVTQTPRYLIKTRGQQVTLSCSPISGHRSVSWYQQTPGQGLQFLFEYFSETQRNKGNFPGRFSGRQFSNSRSEMNVSTLELGDSALYLCASSRDQNTGELFFGEGSRLTVL.

The CDR3 DNA is TGTGCCAGCAGCTTAGTTGGGACAGGCTACGAGCAGTACTTC. Its protein product is CASSLVGTGYEQYF. The J gene is TRBJ2-7, the V gene TRBV7-2; 8 bases are a match to TRBD1. The CDR3 is 14 amino acids. Trimming removed 1 base from V and 3 bases from J; junction bases left unmatched: 2. The germline V gene has CDR1 SGHTA and CDR2 FQGNSA.

The chain couples TRBV5-1 to TRBJ2-6, with TRBD1 identical over 10 bases. V was clipped by 4 bases and J by 0 bases; unmatched bases: 7. Germline assignment: CDR1 SGHRS and CDR2 YFSETQ. The CDR3 is made up of 18 amino acids. CDR3 sequence reads: CASSTGTGDYSGANVLTF. CDR3 bases: TGCGCCAGCAGCACGGGGACAGGGGACTACTCTGGGGCCAACGTCCTGACTTTC.

This chain links TRBV7-6 with TRBJ2-7; D is perhaps TRBD1 or TRBD2 (7 bases each). The V gene lost 2 bases and the J gene lost 6 bases, with 17 bases spanning the gap. Germline CDR1 and CDR2: SGHVS and FNYEAQ. This CDR3 has 15 residues. The CDR3 is CASSLSFARGGEQYF. The CDR3 nucleotides are TGTGCCAGCAGCTTAAGTTTTGCCAGGGGGGGCGAGCAGTACTTC. Complete variable domain (other parts from reference TRBV7-6 and TRBJ2-7): GAGVSQSPRYKVTKRGQDVALRCDPISGHVSLYWYRQALGQGPEFLTYFNYEAQQDKSGLPNDRFSAERPEGSISTLTIQRTEQRDSAMYRCASSLSFARGGEQYFGPGTRLTVT.

Note on this clone: Germline and junction disagree at one end, which may indicate a read error. This sequence joins TRBV7-2 and TRBJ2-2; TRBD2 matches at 12 bases. The CDR3 length is 16 residues. Germline V gene lookup returns CDR1 SGHTA and CDR2 FQGNSA. The chain's CDR3 is CASSLALAGGTGELFF. The CDR3 DNA follows: TGTGCCAGCAGCCTAGCCCTAGCGGGAGGGACCGGGGAGCTGTTTTTT.

This chain joins TRBV24-1 and TRBJ2-3; D not resolved. The CDR3 totals 12 residues. V gave up 5 bases and J gave up 1 base, with 3 bases separating them. Germline assignment: CDR1 KGHDR and CDR2 SFDVKD. CDR3 bases: TGTGCCACCAGTGCGGGCACAGATACGCAGTATTTT. It translates to CATSAGTDTQYF.

The chain recombines TRBV3-1 (or the pseudogene TRBV3-2) with TRBJ1-1; tentatively, D is TRBD1 (5 bases). Germline assignment: CDR1 LGHDT and CDR2 YNNKEL (reference sequence). V was shortened by 0 bases and J by 6 bases, with 14 bases between the two germline ends. There are 15 residues in the CDR3. CDR3 DNA sequence: TGTGCCAGCAGCCAAGATCCGGGACTTTACGCTGAAGCTTTCTTT. It yields the protein CASSQDPGLYAEAFF.

The gene calls are TRBV30 and TRBJ2-5; 7 nucleotides agree with TRBD2. This CDR3 is 16 amino acids long. The germline V gene encodes CDR1 GTSNPN and CDR2 SVGIG (reference sequence). The ends lost 3 bases at V and 4 bases at J; junction bases unmatched: 14. The DNA of the CDR3 is TGTGCCTGGAGCCTCCTTCAAGCGGGGCCGGCAGAGACCCAGTACTTC. Its translation: CAWSLLQAGPAETQYF.

The V and J genes are TRBV11-1 and TRBJ2-2; no firm D call. V gave up 1 base and J gave up 3 bases, with 6 bases separating them. This CDR3 is 14 amino acids long. The germline V gene encodes CDR1 SGHAT and CDR2 FQDESV (reference sequence). The CDR3 here is CASSLEGHTGELFF. The CDR3 nucleotides are TGTGCCAGCAGCTTAGAAGGCCACACCGGGGAGCTGTTTTTT.

CDR3 protein: CASSKMEYEQYF. The CDR3 DNA sequence: TGTGCCAGCAGTAAAATGGAATACGAGCAGTACTTC. The gene calls are TRBV2 and TRBJ2-7; no definite D call. Germline assignment: CDR1 SNHLY and CDR2 FYNNEI. This CDR3 is 12 amino acids long. Trimming stripped 5 bases from V and 4 bases from J, with 9 bases between.

This rearrangement joins TRBV3-1 (or the pseudogene TRBV3-2) to TRBJ2-1, with unresolved D. The germline V gene encodes CDR1 LGHDT and CDR2 YNNKEL (reference sequence). V was trimmed by 0 bases and J by 8 bases, leaving 11 bases between them. The CDR3 extends over 14 amino acids. The CDR3 DNA reads as TGTGCCAGCAGCCAAGACCCGAGGTCCGATGAGCAGTTCTTC. Protein sequence: CASSQDPRSDEQFF.

The chain uses TRBV9 and TRBJ2-5; TRBD1 or TRBD2 may be the D gene (5 bases each). The CDR3 has 17 residues. V shed 2 bases and J shed 0 bases, with 17 bases lying between them. The germline V gene has CDR1 SGDLS and CDR2 YYNGEE. DNA for the CDR3: TGTGCCAGCAGCGTTTTTTCCGGGACGGAATACCAAGAGACCCAGTACTTC. This gives the protein CASSVFSGTEYQETQYF.

This clone was seen only once. The rearrangement joins TRBV7-3 to TRBJ2-1; unclear D gene. CDR1 and CDR2 from the germline V gene are SGHTA and FQGTGA. CDR3 length equals 13 residues. Trimming removed 3 bases at V and 10 bases at J, with 13 bases between. The CDR3 DNA is TGTGCCAGCAGCTTTGGCTCCTCGGAGGAGCAGTTCTTC. Its translation: CASSFGSSEEQFF.

V usage is TRBV28 and J usage is TRBJ1-2, with TRBD1 as a possible D gene (5 bases). V lost 7 bases and J 4 bases, leaving 10 bases between the germline ends. CDR1 MDHEN and CDR2 SYDVKM come from the germline V gene. This CDR3 is 12 amino acids long. CDR3 residues: CASINGAYGYTF. CDR3 DNA: TGTGCCAGCATTAATGGGGCCTATGGCTACACCTTC.

The rearrangement uses TRBV27 and TRBJ1-1; 7 bases agree with TRBD1. V dropped 6 bases and J dropped 2; count of bases not matched to a gene: 9. Germline values: CDR1 MNHEY, CDR2 SMNVEV (reference sequence). The CDR3 is made up of 15 amino acids. Written as DNA, the CDR3 is TGTGCCAGCAGCCCCAAGGGACAGAGAAACACTGAAGCTTTCTTT. Amino acids: CASSPKGQRNTEAFF.

V gene TRBV3-1 (or the pseudogene TRBV3-2) combines with J gene TRBJ2-3; D gene ambiguous. The CDR3 is made up of 12 amino acids. In germline, CDR1 is LGHDT, CDR2 YNNKEL (reference sequence). The germline V and J ends were trimmed by 0 bases and 6 bases, with 4 bases remaining between them. The CDR3: CASSQDRDTQYF. The CDR3 coding sequence is TGTGCCAGCAGCCAAGATCGCGATACGCAGTATTTT.

This sequence joins TRBV6-5 and TRBJ2-5; D perhaps matches TRBD1 (5 bases). Trimming removed 6 bases from V and 2 bases from J, with 10 bases in between. From germline, CDR1 is MNHEY and CDR2 SVGAGI. The CDR3 contains 13 residues. The CDR3 spells CASSRQKQETQYF. For the CDR3, the DNA is TGTGCCAGCAGCCGACAGAAGCAAGAGACCCAGTACTTC.

The J gene is TRBJ1-5, the V gene TRBV6-5, with 7 positions matching TRBD1. This CDR3 contains 15 residues. Per the germline V gene, CDR1 is MNHEY and CDR2 is SVGAGI. V trimming: 4 bases; J trimming: 0 bases; junction bases outside the gene matches: 3. The CDR3 DNA follows: TGTGCCAGCAGTTCGGGACAGATTAGCAATCAGCCCCAGCATTTT. It encodes CASSSGQISNQPQHF.

The chain couples TRBV23-1 to TRBJ1-5; D remains unclear. TRBV23-1 is identified as an open reading frame with a role that is uncertain. Deletions cut 7 bases from V and 0 bases from J, with 13 bases between. This CDR3 region has 15 residues. The CDR3 reads CASIKGFYSNQPQHF. The CDR3 DNA follows: TGCGCCAGCATAAAGGGTTTTTATAGCAATCAGCCCCAGCATTTT.

The V gene is TRBV7-2, the J gene TRBJ1-3; TRBD1 aligns across 7 bases. With 6 bases clipped from V and 0 bases from J, the junction kept 8 bases outside the gene matches. This CDR3 is 16 amino acids long. Germline CDR1 reads SGHTA; CDR2 reads FQGNSA. CDR3 in DNA: TGTGCCAGCAGTGCTGGGGACAGCATCTCTGGAAACACCATATATTTT. Translation gives CASSAGDSISGNTIYF.

The rearrangement uses TRBV3-1 (or the pseudogene TRBV3-2) and TRBJ1-4; D perhaps matches TRBD1 (5 bases). The germline V gene has CDR1 LGHDT and CDR2 YNNKEL (reference sequence). The CDR3 extends over 14 amino acids. V dropped 1 base and J dropped 5 bases, with 8 bases sitting between them. CDR3 nucleotide sequence: TGTGCCAGCAGCCAAGTTGCAGGGAATGAAAAACTGTTTTTT. Its translation is CASSQVAGNEKLFF.

This sequence joins TRBV3-1 (or the pseudogene TRBV3-2) and TRBJ1-2; no reliable D call. The length of the CDR3 is 14 residues. Germline CDR1 is LGHDT and CDR2 is YNNKEL (reference sequence). With 2 bases removed from V and 7 bases from J, the gap between germline ends came to 14 bases. Written as DNA, the CDR3 is TGTGCCAGCAGCCAACGTTCGGGTGAGGGTGGCTACACCTTC. It codes for CASSQRSGEGGYTF.

This sequence joins TRBV5-1 and TRBJ1-2; TRBD1 agrees at 8 bases. Germline assignment: CDR1 SGHRS and CDR2 YFSETQ. The CDR3 has 13 residues. The V gene end was trimmed by 6 bases and the J gene end by 7 bases; junction bases not matched to a gene: 8. This CDR3 reads CASTTTGEGGYTF. The DNA of the CDR3 is TGCGCCAGCACAACGACAGGGGAGGGTGGCTACACCTTC.

The chain recombines TRBV9 with TRBJ2-1, with 10 bases identical to TRBD2. J was trimmed by 10 bases and V by 3 bases; bases with no gene match: 10. The CDR3 extends over 15 amino acids. Germline V gene lookup returns CDR1 SGDLS and CDR2 YYNGEE. CDR3 region: CASSDALAGVGEQFF. Here the CDR3 DNA reads TGTGCCAGCAGCGACGCCCTAGCGGGAGTCGGGGAGCAGTTCTTC. Supplemented by reference TRBV9 and TRBJ2-1, the full variable domain reads DSGVTQTPKHLITATGQRVTLRCSPRSGDLSVYWYQQSLDQGLQFLIQYYNGEERAKGNILERFSAQQFPDLHSELNLSSLELGDSALYFCASSDALAGVGEQFFGPGTRLTVL.

This clone has a handful of counts. V usage is TRBV11-3 and J usage is TRBJ1-2; possibly TRBD1 for D (5 bases). Per the germline V gene, CDR1 is SGHNT and CDR2 is YENEEA. The CDR3 has 13 amino acids. V lost 5 bases, J lost 10 bases, and 17 bases lay in between. The CDR3 loop is CASSRRGTWDYTF. The CDR3 coding sequence is TGTGCCAGCAGCCGACGTGGGACCTGGGACTACACCTTC.

The V call is TRBV5-1, the J call TRBJ1-1; 7 positions match TRBD1. Trimming at V came to 5 bases and at J to 7 bases, leaving 14 bases not matched to a gene. Germline CDR1 is SGHRS and CDR2 is YFSETQ. This CDR3 region has 15 residues. CDR3: CASREETGENGEAFF. As DNA, the CDR3 is TGCGCCAGCAGGGAGGAAACAGGGGAGAATGGTGAAGCTTTCTTT.

This clone was picked up a small number of times. V and J are TRBV20-1 and TRBJ1-6, with TRBD1 identical over 7 bases. Germline V CDR1 and CDR2: DFQATT, SNEGSKA (reference sequence). CDR3 length: 15 amino acids. With V trimmed by 3 bases and J by 10 bases, 12 bases remained unmatched. The CDR3 region is CSASMIIGDRSPLHF. The CDR3 coding sequence is TGCAGTGCTAGTATGATAATTGGGGACAGATCACCCCTCCACTTT.

Worth noting for this clone: The junction does not match germline at one end; this may be a read error. The chain employs TRBV19 and TRBJ1-1, with no clear D. The CDR3 covers 11 residues. Germline-derived CDR1 and CDR2 are LNHDA and SQIVND (reference sequence). CDR3 nucleotide sequence: TGTGCGAGTAGGTACAACACTGAAGCTTTCTTT. Translating gives CASRYNTEAFF.

This rearrangement joins TRBV27 to TRBJ1-2, with 7 bases that match TRBD1. Trimming cost V 3 bases and J 6 bases; bases outside gene matches: 4. The CDR3 length is 13 residues. The germline V gene encodes CDR1 MNHEY and CDR2 SMNVEV (reference sequence). The CDR3 DNA reads TGTGCCAGCAGTTTTTGGGACAGTGATGGCTACACCTTC. It codes for CASSFWDSDGYTF.

This clone was picked up a small number of times. The chain joins TRBV5-4 to TRBJ2-7, with D unresolved. Trimming stripped 4 bases from V and 0 bases from J, with 11 bases between. This CDR3 region has 14 residues. Germline V gene data show CDR1 as SGHNT and CDR2 as YYREEE (reference sequence). The CDR3 nucleotides read TGTGCCAGCAGCGCCTCAGACACCTCCTACGAGCAGTACTTC. Translating it yields CASSASDTSYEQYF.